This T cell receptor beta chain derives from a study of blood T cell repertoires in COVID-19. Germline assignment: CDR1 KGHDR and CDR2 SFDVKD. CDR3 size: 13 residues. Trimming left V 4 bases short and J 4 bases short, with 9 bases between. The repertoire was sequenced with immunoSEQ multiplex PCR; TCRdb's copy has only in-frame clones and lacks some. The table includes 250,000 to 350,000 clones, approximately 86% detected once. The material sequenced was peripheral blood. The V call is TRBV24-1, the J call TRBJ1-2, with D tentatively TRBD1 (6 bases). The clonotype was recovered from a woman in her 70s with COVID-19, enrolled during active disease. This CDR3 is CATSDPDSYGYTF. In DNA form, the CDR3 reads TGTGCCACCAGTGACCCGGACAGCTATGGCTACACCTTC.